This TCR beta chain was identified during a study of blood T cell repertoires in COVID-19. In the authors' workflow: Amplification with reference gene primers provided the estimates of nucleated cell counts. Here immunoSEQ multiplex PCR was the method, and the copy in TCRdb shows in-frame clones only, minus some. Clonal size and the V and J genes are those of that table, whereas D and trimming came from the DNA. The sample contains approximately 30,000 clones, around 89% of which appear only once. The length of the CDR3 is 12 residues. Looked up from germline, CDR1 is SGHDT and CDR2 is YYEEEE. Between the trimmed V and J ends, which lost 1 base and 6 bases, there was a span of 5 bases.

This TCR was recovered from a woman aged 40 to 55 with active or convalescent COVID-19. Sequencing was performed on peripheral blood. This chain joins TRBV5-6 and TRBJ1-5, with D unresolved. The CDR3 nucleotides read TGTGCCAGCAGCTTGTCGGGTCAGCCCCAGCATTTT. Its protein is CASSLSGQPQHF. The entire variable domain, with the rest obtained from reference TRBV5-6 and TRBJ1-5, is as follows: DAGVTQSPTHLIKTRGQQVTLRCSPKSGHDTVSWYQQALGQGPQFIFQYYEEEERQRGNFPDRFSGHQFPNYSSELNVNALLLGDSALYLCASSLSGQPQHFGDGTRLSIL.